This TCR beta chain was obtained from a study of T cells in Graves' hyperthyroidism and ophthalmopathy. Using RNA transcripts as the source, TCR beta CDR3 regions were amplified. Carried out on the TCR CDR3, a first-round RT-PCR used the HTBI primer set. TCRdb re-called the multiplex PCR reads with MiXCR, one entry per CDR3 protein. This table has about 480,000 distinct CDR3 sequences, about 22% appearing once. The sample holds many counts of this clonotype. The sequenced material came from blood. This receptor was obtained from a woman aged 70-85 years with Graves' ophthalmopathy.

CDR3 residues: CSVGQGGTEAFF. CDR3 nucleotide sequence: TGCAGTGTCGGGCAGGGTGGCACTGAAGCTTTCTTT. The chain recombines TRBV20-1 with TRBJ1-1; D perhaps matches TRBD1 (5 bases). The V end lost 7 bases, the J end lost 4 bases, and 13 bases lay between the germline ends. The germline V gene has CDR1 DFQATT and CDR2 SNEGSKA (reference sequence). There are 12 residues in the CDR3.